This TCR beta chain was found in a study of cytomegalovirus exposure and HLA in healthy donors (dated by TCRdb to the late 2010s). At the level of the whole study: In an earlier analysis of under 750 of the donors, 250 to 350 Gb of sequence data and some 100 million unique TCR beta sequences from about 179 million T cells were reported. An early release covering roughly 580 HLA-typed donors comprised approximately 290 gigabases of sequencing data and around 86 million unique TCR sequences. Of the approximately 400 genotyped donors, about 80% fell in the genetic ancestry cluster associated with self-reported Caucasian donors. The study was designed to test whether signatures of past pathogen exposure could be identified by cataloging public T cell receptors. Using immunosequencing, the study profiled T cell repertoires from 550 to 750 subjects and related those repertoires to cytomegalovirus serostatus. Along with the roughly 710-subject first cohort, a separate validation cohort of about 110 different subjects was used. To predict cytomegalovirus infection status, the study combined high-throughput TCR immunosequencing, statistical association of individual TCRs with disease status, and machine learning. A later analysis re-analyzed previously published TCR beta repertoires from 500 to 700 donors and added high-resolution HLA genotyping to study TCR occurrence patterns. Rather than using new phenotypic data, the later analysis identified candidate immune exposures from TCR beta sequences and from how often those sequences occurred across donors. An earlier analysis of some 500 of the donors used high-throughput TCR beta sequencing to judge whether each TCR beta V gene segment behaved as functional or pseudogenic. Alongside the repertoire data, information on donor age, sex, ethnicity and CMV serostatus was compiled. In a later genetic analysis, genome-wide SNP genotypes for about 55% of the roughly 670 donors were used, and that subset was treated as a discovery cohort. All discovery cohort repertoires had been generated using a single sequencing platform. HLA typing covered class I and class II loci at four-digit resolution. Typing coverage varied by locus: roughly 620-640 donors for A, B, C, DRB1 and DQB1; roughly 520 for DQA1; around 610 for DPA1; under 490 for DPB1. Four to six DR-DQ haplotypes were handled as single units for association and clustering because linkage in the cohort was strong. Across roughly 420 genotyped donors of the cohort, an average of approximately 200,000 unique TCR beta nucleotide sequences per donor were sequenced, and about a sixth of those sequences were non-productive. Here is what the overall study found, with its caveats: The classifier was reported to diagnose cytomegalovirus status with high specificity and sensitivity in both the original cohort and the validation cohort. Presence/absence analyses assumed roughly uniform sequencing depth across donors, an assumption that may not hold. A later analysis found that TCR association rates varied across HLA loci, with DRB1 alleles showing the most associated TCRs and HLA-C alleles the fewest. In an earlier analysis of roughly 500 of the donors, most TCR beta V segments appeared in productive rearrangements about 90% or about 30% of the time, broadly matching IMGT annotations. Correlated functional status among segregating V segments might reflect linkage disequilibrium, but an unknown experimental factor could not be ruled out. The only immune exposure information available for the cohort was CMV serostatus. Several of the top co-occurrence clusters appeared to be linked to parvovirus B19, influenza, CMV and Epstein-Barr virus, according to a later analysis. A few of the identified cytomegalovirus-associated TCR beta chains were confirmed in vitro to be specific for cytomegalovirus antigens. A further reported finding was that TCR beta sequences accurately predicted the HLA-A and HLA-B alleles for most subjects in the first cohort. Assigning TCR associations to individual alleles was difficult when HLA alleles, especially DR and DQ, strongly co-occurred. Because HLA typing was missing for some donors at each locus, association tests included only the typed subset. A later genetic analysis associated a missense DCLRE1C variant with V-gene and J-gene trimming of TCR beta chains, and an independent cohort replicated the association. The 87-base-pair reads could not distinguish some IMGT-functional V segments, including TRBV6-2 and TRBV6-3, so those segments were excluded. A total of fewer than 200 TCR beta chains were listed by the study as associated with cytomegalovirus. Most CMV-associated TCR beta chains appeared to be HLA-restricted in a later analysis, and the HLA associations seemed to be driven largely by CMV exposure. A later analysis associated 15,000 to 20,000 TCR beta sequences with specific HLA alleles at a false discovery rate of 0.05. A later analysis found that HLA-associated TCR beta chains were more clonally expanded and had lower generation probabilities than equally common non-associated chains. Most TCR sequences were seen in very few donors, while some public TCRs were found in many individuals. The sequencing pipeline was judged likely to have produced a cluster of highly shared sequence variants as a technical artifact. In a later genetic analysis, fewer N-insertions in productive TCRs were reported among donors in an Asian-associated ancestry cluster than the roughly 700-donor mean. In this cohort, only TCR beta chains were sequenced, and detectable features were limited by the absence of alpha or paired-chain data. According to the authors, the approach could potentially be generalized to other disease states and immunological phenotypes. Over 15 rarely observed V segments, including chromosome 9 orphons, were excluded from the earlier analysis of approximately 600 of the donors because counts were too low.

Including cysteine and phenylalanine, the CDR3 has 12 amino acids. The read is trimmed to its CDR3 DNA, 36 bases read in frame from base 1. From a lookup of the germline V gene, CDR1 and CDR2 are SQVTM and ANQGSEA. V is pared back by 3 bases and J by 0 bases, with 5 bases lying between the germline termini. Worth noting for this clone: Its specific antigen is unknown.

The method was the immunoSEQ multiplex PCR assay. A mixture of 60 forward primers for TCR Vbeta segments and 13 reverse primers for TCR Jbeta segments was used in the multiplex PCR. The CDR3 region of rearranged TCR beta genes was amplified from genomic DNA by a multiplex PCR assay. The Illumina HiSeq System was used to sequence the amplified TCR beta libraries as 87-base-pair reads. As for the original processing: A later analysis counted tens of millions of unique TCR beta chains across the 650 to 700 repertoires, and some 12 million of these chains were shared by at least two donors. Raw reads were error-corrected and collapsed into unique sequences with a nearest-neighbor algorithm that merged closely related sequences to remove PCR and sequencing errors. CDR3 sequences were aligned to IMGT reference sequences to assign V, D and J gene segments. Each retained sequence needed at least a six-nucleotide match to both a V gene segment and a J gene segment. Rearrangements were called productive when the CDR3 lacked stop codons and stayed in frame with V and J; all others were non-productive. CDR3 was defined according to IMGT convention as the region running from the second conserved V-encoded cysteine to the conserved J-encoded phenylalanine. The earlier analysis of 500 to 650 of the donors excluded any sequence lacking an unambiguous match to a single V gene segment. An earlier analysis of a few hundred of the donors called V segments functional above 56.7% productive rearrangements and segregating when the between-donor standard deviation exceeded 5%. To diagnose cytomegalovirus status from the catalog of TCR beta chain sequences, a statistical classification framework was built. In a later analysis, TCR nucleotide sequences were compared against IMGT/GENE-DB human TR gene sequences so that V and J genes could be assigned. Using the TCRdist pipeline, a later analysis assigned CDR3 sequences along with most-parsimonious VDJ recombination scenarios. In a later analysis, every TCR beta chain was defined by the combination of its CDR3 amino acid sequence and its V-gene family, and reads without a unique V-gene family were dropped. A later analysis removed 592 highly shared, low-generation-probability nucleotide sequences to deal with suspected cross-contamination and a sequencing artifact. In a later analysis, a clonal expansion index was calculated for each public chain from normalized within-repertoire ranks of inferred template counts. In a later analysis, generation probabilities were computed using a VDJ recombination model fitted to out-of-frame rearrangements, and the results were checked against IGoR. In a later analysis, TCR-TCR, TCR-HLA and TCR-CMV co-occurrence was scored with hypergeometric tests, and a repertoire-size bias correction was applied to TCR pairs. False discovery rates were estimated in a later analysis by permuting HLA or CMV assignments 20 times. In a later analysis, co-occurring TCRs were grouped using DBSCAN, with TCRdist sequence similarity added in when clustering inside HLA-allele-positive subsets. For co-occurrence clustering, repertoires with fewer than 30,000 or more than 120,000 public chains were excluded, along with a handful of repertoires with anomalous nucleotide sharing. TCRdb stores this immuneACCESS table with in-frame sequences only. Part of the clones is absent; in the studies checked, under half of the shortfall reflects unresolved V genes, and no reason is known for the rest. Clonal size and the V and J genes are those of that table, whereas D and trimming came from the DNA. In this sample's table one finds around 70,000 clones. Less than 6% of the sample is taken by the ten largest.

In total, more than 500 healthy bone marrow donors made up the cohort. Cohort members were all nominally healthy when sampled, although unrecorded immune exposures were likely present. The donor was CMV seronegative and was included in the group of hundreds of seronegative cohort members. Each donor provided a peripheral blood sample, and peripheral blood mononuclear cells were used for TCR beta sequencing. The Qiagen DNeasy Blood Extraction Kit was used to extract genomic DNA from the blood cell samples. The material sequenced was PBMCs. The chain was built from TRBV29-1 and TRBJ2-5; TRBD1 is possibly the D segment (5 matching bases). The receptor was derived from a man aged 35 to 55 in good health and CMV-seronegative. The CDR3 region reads CSVDRDQETQYF. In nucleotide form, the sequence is TGCAGCGTTGACAGGGACCAAGAGACCCAGTACTTC.